In this sample, the clone carrying this T cell receptor (beta chain) turned up a few times. Its matching antigen is unknown. V lost 3 bases, J lost 5 bases, and 14 bases lay in between. The CDR3 has 14 residues. Unique molecular identifiers featured in how the TCRbeta library was prepared. TCRdb independently ran MiXCR on the PCR reads; one entry per CDR3 protein. Here the sample spans around 450,000 distinct CDR3 sequences, approximately 10% being singletons. The data derive from a study of T-cell reconstitution after alpha-beta-depleted transplantation in children. Study-wide results and caveats: Surviving thymic progenitors and recipient T cells were the source of high TCRbeta diversity at day 60 in some patients. The origin of alpha-beta T cells about two months after transplant was reportedly several hundred expanded graft clones.

This sequence originates from a child aged 2-9 years with inherited bone marrow failure, due to receive a stem cell transplant. The sequencing here drew on PBMCs, taken before TCRalphabeta/CD19-depleted stem cell transplant. The J gene is TRBJ2-7, the V gene TRBV12-3 or TRBV12-4; D possibly corresponds to TRBD2 (6 bases). The CDR3 loop is CASSFVWGVNEQYF. The CDR3 DNA reads TGTGCCAGCAGTTTTGTCTGGGGGGTCAACGAGCAGTACTTC.